The clone carrying this T cell receptor beta chain appeared many times. These data originate in a study of glioma-infiltrating T cells. The germline V gene has CDR1 DFQATT and CDR2 SNEGSKA (reference sequence). The V end was cut by 6 bases, the J end by 0 bases, with 9 bases between. This CDR3 is built from 13 residues. Using RNA template, CDR3s of TCR alpha and beta were amplified with iRepertoire arm-PCR. One-step reverse transcription and amplification started from approximately 100-400 ng of tissue mRNA or PBMC total RNA. MiXCR, applied by TCRdb to the multiplex PCR reads, yields one record per CDR3 protein. The repertoire includes around 190,000 distinct CDR3 sequences, more than 35% of them detected once, and around 4.9% sits in the top ten.

The material sequenced was glioma tissue, nonneoplastic brain tissue, or PBMCs (not recorded which). The V call is TRBV20-1, the J call TRBJ2-1; perhaps TRBD1 as D (5 bases). The clonotype originates from a human donor with low-grade glioma or glioblastoma, undergoing nonglioma brain surgery, or in good health (not recorded which). CDR3 sequence reads: CSAEQGSYNEQFF. CDR3 in DNA: TGCAGTGCCGAGCAGGGCTCCTACAATGAGCAGTTCTTC.